This T cell receptor beta chain was found in a study of cytomegalovirus exposure and HLA in healthy donors. Study-level results: Most TCRs appeared rarely, but some public TCRs recurred in many donors. For TCR beta chains, V- and J-gene trimming was later linked to a missense DCLRE1C variant. Association with HLA alleles at 0.05 false discovery rate was found for around 17,000 TCR beta sequences in a later analysis.

This CDR3 comprises 14 residues. From germline, CDR1 is SNHLY and CDR2 FYNNEI. With 6 bases clipped from V and 4 bases from J, the junction kept 6 bases outside the gene matches. Of note for this clone: Its antigen is still unknown.

It was with 60 Vbeta and 13 Jbeta primers that the PCR ran. Original processing methods: Per a later analysis, the number of unique TCR beta chains was roughly 83 million, of which some 10 million were shared. The assay was immunoSEQ multiplex PCR, and TCRdb's table has in-frame clones only and misses some. That table supplies the V and J calls and clone size; D and trimming were determined from the DNA. The data contain fewer than 200,000 clones, 65% to 85% of them seen just once; the ten biggest clones take up 4.5% to 5.5%. This chain connects TRBV2 to TRBJ1-1; TRBD1 aligns across 9 bases. The sequencing sample was made of PBMCs. The TCR sequence derives from a woman between 45 and 60 years old in good health and CMV-seropositive. The CDR3 nucleotides read TGTGCCAGCAGCGGGACAGGGTCGATCACTGAAGCTTTCTTT. Translated: CASSGTGSITEAFF. The full variable domain, its missing parts supplied by reference TRBV2 and TRBJ1-1, is EPEVTQTPSHQVTQMGQEVILRCVPISNHLYFYWYRQILGQKVEFLVSFYNNEISEKSEIFDDQFSVERPDGSNFTLKIRSTKLEDSAMYFCASSGTGSITEAFFGQGTRLTVV.